These T cell receptor beta chains were read from a single sample in a study of T-cell memory formation after mild COVID-19. Via MiXCR, TCRdb re-called the 5' RACE reads, giving one row per CDR3 protein. The sample has approximately 290,000 distinct CDR3 sequences, 8% to 10% seen once. The sequenced material came from PBMCs or a T cell subset sorted from them (not recorded which). Receptors were obtained from a young man who had mild COVID-19 (a few samples of this study predate the infection). Cell type and time point are not known. Each CDR3 is given with its conserved first and last residue. A D gene is named only where the DNA matches it firmly. The listing skips clone size in some rows; elsewhere it reads once, few, many or a size class.

d_call	v_call	j_call	clone_size	cdr3_length	cdr3_nt	cdr3_aa
TRBD1	TRBV6-5	TRBJ2-5	-	15	TGTGCCAGCACTCAAGGGACAGGGGGGGGAGAGACCCAGTACTTC	CASTQGTGGGETQYF
-	TRBV2	TRBJ1-6	many	14	TGTGCCAGCAAGACCGACAGCCATAATTCACCCCTCCACTTT	CASKTDSHNSPLHF
TRBD2	TRBV18	TRBJ2-1	-	15	TGTGCCAGCTCACCACCCAGCGGGGGGTTCCATGAGCAGTTCTTC	CASSPPSGGFHEQFF
-	TRBV6-6	TRBJ2-2	few	13	TGTGCCAGCAATCAACGGGACACCGGGGAGCTGTTTTTT	CASNQRDTGELFF
-	TRBV11-3	TRBJ2-1	-	13	TGTGCCAGCAGCTCCCGGTCGAGCAATGAGCAGTTCTTC	CASSSRSSNEQFF
TRBD2	TRBV28	TRBJ2-4	few	14	TGTGCCAGCAACCCGGGGGGATCCAAAAACATTCAGTACTTC	CASNPGGSKNIQYF
-	TRBV7-2	TRBJ2-3	many	13	TGTGCCAGCAGGCTTGGTCCCACAGATACGCAGTATTTT	CASRLGPTDTQYF
-	TRBV11-1	TRBJ2-3	few	17	TGTGCCAGCAGCCCCCCCCTCCCCGGGCCTAACACAGATACGCAGTATTTT	CASSPPLPGPNTDTQYF
TRBD1	TRBV28	TRBJ1-1	many	17	TGTGCCAGCAGTCCCCCCGGGACAGGGTCTGGAGATACTGAAGCTTTCTTT	CASSPPGTGSGDTEAFF
-	TRBV20-1	TRBJ2-1	-	11	TGCAGTGCTAGAGATTCTTGGGGGCAGTTCTTC	CSARDSWGQFF
-	TRBV3-1	TRBJ1-6	many	16	TGTGCCAGCAGCCACTCGGACGGCTCCTATAATTCACCCCTCCACTTT	CASSHSDGSYNSPLHF
TRBD1	TRBV5-1	TRBJ2-7	-	14	TGCGCCAGCAGCTCGGGACAGTATTCCTACGAGCAGTACTTC	CASSSGQYSYEQYF
-	TRBV3-1	TRBJ2-7	few	13	TGTGCCAGCAGCCAAGTTTCAGGTTACGAGCAGTACTTC	CASSQVSGYEQYF
-	TRBV5-5	TRBJ2-3	many	15	TGTGCCAGCAGCATACCTCGGGGGACCACAGATACGCAGTATTTT	CASSIPRGTTDTQYF
-	TRBV15	TRBJ2-1	few	16	TGTGCCACCAGTTCCTACTGGGGGAGCTCCTACAATGAGCAGTTCTTC	CATSSYWGSSYNEQFF
-	TRBV29-1	TRBJ1-2	-	13	TGCAGCGTTGGGAAGACTGCTAACTATGGCTACACCTTC	CSVGKTANYGYTF
TRBD1	TRBV29-1	TRBJ2-2	many	13	TGCAGCGTGGACAGGGGGAACACCGGGGAGCTGTTTTTT	CSVDRGNTGELFF
TRBD2	TRBV4-2	TRBJ2-1	-	21	TGTGCCAGCAGCCCAAGCGGAATCGGGACTAGCCGCCAGAGCTCCTACAATGAGCAGTTCTTC	CASSPSGIGTSRQSSYNEQFF
-	TRBV7-9	TRBJ1-2	-	14	TGTGCCAGCAGCTTACAAAGTGGACTAAGTGGCTACACCTTC	CASSLQSGLSGYTF
-	TRBV6-2/TRBV6-3	TRBJ2-1	few	14	TGTGCCAGCAGGTTCGGGGGAGTATTCAATGAGCAGTTCTTC	CASRFGGVFNEQFF
-	TRBV5-1	TRBJ2-3	-	17	TGCGCCAGCAGCTTGGGGCCCACAGGCACTAGCACAGATACGCAGTATTTT	CASSLGPTGTSTDTQYF
-	TRBV6-5	TRBJ1-1	many	15	TGTGCCAGCAGTTGGGGCCCGTGGCAAGGCACTGAAGCTTTCTTT	CASSWGPWQGTEAFF
-	TRBV7-8	TRBJ2-3	few	16	TGTGCCAGCAGCCCCAGAGATTCGGCGGCACAAGATACGCAGTATTTT	CASSPRDSAAQDTQYF
TRBD1	TRBV4-3	TRBJ2-7	many	16	TGCGCCAGCAGCCAAGGCCCGGGACAGGGTCCCCACGAGCAGTACTTC	CASSQGPGQGPHEQYF
TRBD1	TRBV7-2	TRBJ1-2	few	14	TGTGCCAGCAGCGGGGACAGGACTGTAAGGGGCTACACCTTC	CASSGDRTVRGYTF
-	TRBV23-1	TRBJ1-5	few	14	TGCGCCAGCAGTCAATCGAAGGGGAAACAGCCCCAGCATTTT	CASSQSKGKQPQHF
TRBD1	TRBV12-3/TRBV12-4	TRBJ1-4	few	14	TGTGCCAGCAGTTCCGACAGGGGTAGAGAAAAACTGTTTTTT	CASSSDRGREKLFF
-	TRBV20-1	TRBJ1-1	many	14	TGCAGTGCTAGCCATAGGGAAAAGGGATTTGAAGCTTTCTTT	CSASHREKGFEAFF
-	TRBV29-1	TRBJ1-2	-	16	TGCAGCGTTGAAGTGGCTTGGGAGGGGGCTAACTATGGCTACACCTTC	CSVEVAWEGANYGYTF
TRBD2	TRBV24-1	TRBJ2-1	-	16	TGTGCCACCTCCGCCCGAGGGAGCGGGGGTTACAATGAGCAGTTCTTC	CATSARGSGGYNEQFF
-	TRBV7-2	TRBJ2-3	few	16	TGTGCCAGCAGCTTAGATTACGGCAGCAGCACAGATACGCAGTATTTT	CASSLDYGSSTDTQYF
TRBD1	TRBV24-1	TRBJ2-2	-	16	TGTGCCACCAGTGAAAGTGACAGGGGGTGGACCGGGGAGCTGTTTTTT	CATSESDRGWTGELFF
-	TRBV12-3/TRBV12-4	TRBJ1-2	many	14	TGTGCCAGCAGTTCCCAACCAGGCAGCTATGGCTACACCTTC	CASSSQPGSYGYTF
-	TRBV7-8	TRBJ1-1	few	12	TGTGCCAGCAGCTTATACAACACTGAAGCTTTCTTT	CASSLYNTEAFF
TRBD1	TRBV7-9	TRBJ2-5	few	16	TGTGCCAGCAGCCTCGGGACAGGGAGTTACCAAGAGACCCAGTACTTC	CASSLGTGSYQETQYF
TRBD1	TRBV7-6	TRBJ1-2	many	13	TGTGCCAGCAGCGGCCGACAGGGCGAGGGCTACACCTTC	CASSGRQGEGYTF
-	TRBV6-5	TRBJ1-1	-	16	TGTGCCAGCAGTTACCGGTTTGGGGAGTTCGGCACTGAAGCTTTCTTT	CASSYRFGEFGTEAFF
-	TRBV28	TRBJ2-1	-	13	TGTGCCAGCACCTGGGGGTTTATCAATGAGCAGTTCTTC	CASTWGFINEQFF
TRBD2	TRBV2	TRBJ2-7	few	14	TGTGCCAGCAGTGCCCGGGGGGACCTATACGAGCAGTACTTC	CASSARGDLYEQYF
-	TRBV27	TRBJ2-4	-	16	TGTGCCAGCAGTTTTATCGGGGGCTCAGCCAAAAACATTCAGTACTTC	CASSFIGGSAKNIQYF
-	TRBV10-3	TRBJ1-2	-	16	TGTGCCATCAGTGAGTCGTTGGACAGTTCTAACTATGGCTACACCTTC	CAISESLDSSNYGYTF
-	TRBV20-1	TRBJ2-7	many	14	TGCAGTGCCTATCTCCAGGGGAGCTCCTACGAGCAGTACTTC	CSAYLQGSSYEQYF
-	TRBV7-9	TRBJ1-2	few	13	TGTGCCAGCAGCCTTAACAGGGCAGGTGGCTACACCTTC	CASSLNRAGGYTF
-	TRBV28	TRBJ2-3	many	14	TGTGCCAGCAGTCCGGGGGTAACTACAGATACGCAGTATTTT	CASSPGVTTDTQYF
TRBD1	TRBV19	TRBJ2-2	-	15	TGTGCCAGTAGCCGACTCGACAGGGAAGGCGGGGAGCTGTTTTTT	CASSRLDREGGELFF
TRBD1	TRBV5-1	TRBJ1-6	many	15	TGCGCCAGCAGCTTGTCGGGACAGGGAAGGTCACCCCTCCACTTT	CASSLSGQGRSPLHF
-	TRBV11-2	TRBJ1-1	-	15	TGTGCCAGCAGTCCGCGGGGGGGAATGAACACTGAAGCTTTCTTT	CASSPRGGMNTEAFF
TRBD1	TRBV4-1	TRBJ2-7	many	16	TGCGCCAGCAGCCTAAGGGGGGGACAGGGGGCATACGAGCAGTACTTC	CASSLRGGQGAYEQYF
TRBD2	TRBV13	TRBJ2-3	-	13	TGTGCCAGCAGCTTGCGGGGGTCGGATACGCAGTATTTT	CASSLRGSDTQYF
-	TRBV7-2	TRBJ2-7	few	15	TGTGCCAGCAGCTTACTAGGTCAGGGTATTTACGAGCAGTACTTC	CASSLLGQGIYEQYF
TRBD1	TRBV10-3	TRBJ2-5	few	14	TGTGCCATCAGTCGACAGGGAGAAGGAGAGACCCAGTACTTC	CAISRQGEGETQYF